This passage covers 8 T cell receptor beta chains from one sample sequenced in a study of T cell responses to AZD1222 COVID-19 vaccine. Method: immunoSEQ multiplex PCR; TCRdb's copy keeps in-frame clones and lacks some. This sample has roughly 190,000 clones, with 91% found just once. The sample consisted of peripheral blood, taken 28 days after the second AZD1222 dose. The receptors were gathered from an adult who received the AZD1222 COVID-19 vaccine.

The chain joins TRBV7-2 to TRBJ1-1, with D unresolved. The CDR3 has 13 residues. The ends were cut back, 5 bases at V and 1 base at J, with 8 bases in the middle. Germline V gives CDR1 SGHTA, CDR2 FQGNSA. In nucleotides, the CDR3 is TGTGCCAGCAGCCTTCCACCGAACACTGAAGCTTTCTTT. Translation: CASSLPPNTEAFF.

The genes are TRBV11-2 and TRBJ2-1; 12 bases are shared with TRBD2. The CDR3 sequence is 16 residues long. Germline trimming cut 4 bases from V and 2 bases from J; bases unmatched to any gene: 3. CDR1 and CDR2 from the germline V gene are SGHAT and FQNNGV. The chain's CDR3 is CASSSSSGGAYNEQFF. The CDR3, as DNA: TGTGCCAGCAGCTCCTCTAGCGGGGGGGCCTACAATGAGCAGTTCTTC.

The chain couples TRBV5-1 to TRBJ1-3, with D maybe TRBD1 (5 bases). In germline, CDR1 is SGHRS, CDR2 YFSETQ. V lost 2 bases to trimming and J lost 3 bases, with 9 bases between them. The CDR3 loop spans 14 amino acids. The CDR3 DNA follows: TGCGCCAGCAGCTTTGGCAGGGATGGAAACACCATATATTTT. It specifies CASSFGRDGNTIYF.

This chain connects TRBV6-5 to TRBJ1-2; no clear D. The germline gives CDR1 MNHEY, CDR2 SVGAGI. V was pared by 6 bases and J by 1 base, with 12 bases between. This CDR3 comprises 14 residues. The CDR3 DNA is TGTGCCAGCAGCCCCGGACGGATTAACTATGGCTACACCTTC. Translated, it gives CASSPGRINYGYTF.

The V and J genes are TRBV19 and TRBJ2-1; 9 nucleotides match TRBD1. CDR3 length: 19 amino acids. With 0 bases clipped from V and 0 bases from J, the junction kept 9 bases outside the gene matches. Per the germline V gene, CDR1 is LNHDA and CDR2 is SQIVND (reference sequence). The CDR3 DNA is TGTGCCAGTAGTATAGAGGGACAGGGCCTTCCGCGCTCCTACAATGAGCAGTTCTTC. Its translation: CASSIEGQGLPRSYNEQFF.

The chain is built from TRBV19 and TRBJ2-7; D may be TRBD1 (5 bases). Germline V gives CDR1 LNHDA, CDR2 SQIVND (reference sequence). The CDR3 loop spans 15 amino acids. V was trimmed by 0 bases and J by 2 bases, leaving 11 bases between them. The DNA for the CDR3 is TGTGCCAGTAGTATAGAGGGGCAGGCCGCCTACGAGCAGTACTTC. Residues: CASSIEGQAAYEQYF. The full variable domain, rest sourced from reference TRBV19 and TRBJ2-7, is DGGITQSPKYLFRKEGQNVTLSCEQNLNHDAMYWYRQDPGQGLRLIYYSQIVNDFQKGDIAEGYSVSREKKESFPLTVTSAQKNPTAFYLCASSIEGQAAYEQYFGPGTRLTVT.

The chain is built from TRBV10-2 and TRBJ2-1, with 10 bases matching TRBD2. V shed 11 bases and J 9 bases; nucleotides not matched to a gene: 13. Germline V lookup: CDR1 WSHSY, CDR2 SAAADI. The CDR3 length is 14 residues. The CDR3 loop is CAVQGAGGQVEQFF. Here the CDR3 DNA reads TGCGCCGTCCAAGGAGCGGGGGGGCAGGTTGAGCAGTTCTTC.

The V and J genes are TRBV11-2 and TRBJ2-1, with D possibly matching TRBD1 (5 bases). CDR1 is SGHAT and CDR2 is FQNNGV in the germline V gene. The V and J ends lost 3 bases and 6 bases respectively, with 18 bases between them. This CDR3 region has 16 residues. This CDR3 reads CASSFYRGSLVNEQFF. The CDR3 region has the DNA TGTGCCAGCAGCTTTTATAGGGGCAGTCTCGTCAATGAGCAGTTCTTC. The entire variable domain, with the rest obtained from reference TRBV11-2 and TRBJ2-1, is as follows: EAGVAQSPRYKIIEKRQSVAFWCNPISGHATLYWYQQILGQGPKLLIQFQNNGVVDDSQLPKDRFSAERLKGVDSTLKIQPAKLEDSAVYLCASSFYRGSLVNEQFFGPGTRLTVL.